The T cell receptor (beta chain) described here comes from a study of T-cell reconstitution after alpha-beta-depleted transplantation in children. Study-level results: Diversity and T-cell counts at one year after transplant derived mostly from new T cells.

Preparing the TCRbeta library involved the use of unique molecular identifiers. TCRdb reprocessed the PCR reads via MiXCR and lists one record per CDR3 protein. The table lists more than 400,000 distinct CDR3 sequences, around two fifths of them singletons, with about 30% in the top ten. V lost 5 bases to trimming and J lost 0 bases, with 11 bases between them. The CDR3 runs to 15 residues. Germline V lookup: CDR1 MDHEN, CDR2 SYDVKM. About this clonotype itself: The target antigen is unknown.

The source material was PBMCs, sampled before TCRalphabeta/CD19-depleted stem cell transplant. The receptor was isolated from a girl under 10 years old with aplastic anemia, due to receive a stem cell transplant. The chain carries TRBV28 and TRBJ1-3; D is uncertain. In DNA, the CDR3 is TGTGCCAGCAGTGGCGGACGGGTCTCTGGAAACACCATATATTTT. It encodes CASSGGRVSGNTIYF.